This T cell receptor beta chain came from a study of CD8 T cells in Susac syndrome. General study results and limits: The study admitted that it had a relatively small number of individuals in its TCR sequencing and HLA analysis.

From blood CD8+ and CD4+ T cells, TCR beta sequences were generated. The CDR3 runs to 14 residues. The ends were cut back, 3 bases at V and 0 bases at J, with 8 bases in the middle. Germline CDR1 is SQVTM and CDR2 is ANQGSEA. About this clonotype: Antigen specificity is unknown.

Random hexamers served to reverse transcribe about 0.5 to 1 ug RNA. Amplification of TCR beta CDR3 spanned 54 Vbeta and 13 Jbeta via immunoSEQ multiplex PCR. TCRdb recomputed calls from the immunoSEQ multiplex PCR reads with MiXCR, one row per CDR3 protein. The table has over 100,000 distinct CDR3 sequences, roughly 97% seen once. The sequenced sample consisted of CD4+ T cells from PBMCs. The V and J genes are TRBV29-1 and TRBJ2-2; D is possibly TRBD2 (6 bases). The TCR comes from a human donor in good health. The chain's CDR3 is CSVDGGANTGELFF. The CDR3 DNA follows: TGCAGCGTTGACGGGGGAGCGAACACCGGGGAGCTGTTTTTT.